The 24 T cell receptor beta chains below were found in one sample sequenced in a study of T cell responses to AZD1222 COVID-19 vaccine. Sequenced by immunoSEQ multiplex PCR; TCRdb stores in-frame clones only, minus some. The sample yields 150,000 or so clones, approximately 94% seen once. This sample comprised peripheral blood, obtained on day 0 of AZD1222 vaccination. The receptors were sampled from an adult in good health.

The chain carries TRBV6-4 and TRBJ1-3; TRBD1 might be the D (6 bases). V was trimmed by 2 bases and J by 0 bases, leaving 14 bases between them. Germline assignment: CDR1 MRHNA and CDR2 SNTAGT. The CDR3 is 17 residues long. In DNA, the CDR3 is TGTGCCAGCAGTGACCGCGACAGGCAGGCCTCTGGAAACACCATATATTTT. This encodes CASSDRDRQASGNTIYF.

V gene TRBV11-2 combines with J gene TRBJ2-2; the match to TRBD1 covers 7 bases. Germline lookup yields CDR1 SGHAT and CDR2 FQNNGV. This CDR3 has 18 residues. The V segment lost 2 bases and the J segment 0 bases; nucleotides outside the gene matches: 9. Here the CDR3 DNA reads TGTGCCAGCAGCTTAAGGCCTGGGGGACAGACGAACACCGGGGAGCTGTTTTTT. Translating gives CASSLRPGGQTNTGELFF.

The chain couples TRBV11-2 to TRBJ2-1; D uncertain. V was shortened by 0 bases and J by 6 bases, with 6 bases between the two germline ends. This CDR3 is 13 amino acids long. Germline V gene data show CDR1 as SGHAT and CDR2 as FQNNGV. CDR3 sequence reads: CASSLDDLNEQFF. In nucleotides, the CDR3 is TGTGCCAGCAGCTTAGATGACCTCAATGAGCAGTTCTTC.

The chain links TRBV19 to TRBJ1-1; a weak D match, TRBD1 (5 bases). CDR1 LNHDA and CDR2 SQIVND come from the germline V gene (reference sequence). The CDR3 sequence is 15 residues long. V lost 6 bases and J 1 base, leaving 15 bases between the germline ends. The CDR3 here is CASSQAGGANTEAFF. CDR3 nucleotides: TGTGCCAGTAGCCAGGCGGGAGGGGCGAACACTGAAGCTTTCTTT.

The chain uses TRBV27 and TRBJ2-1; D is tentatively TRBD1 or TRBD2 (5 bases each). Germline CDR1 reads MNHEY; CDR2 reads SMNVEV (reference sequence). There are 16 residues in the CDR3. V was shortened by 2 bases and J by 6 bases, with 17 bases between the two germline ends. The DNA of the CDR3 is TGTGCCAGCAGTTTAACCGGGGACCCCCTTAGCAATGAGCAGTTCTTC. Translation: CASSLTGDPLSNEQFF.

The rearrangement uses TRBV2 and TRBJ1-5; D perhaps matches TRBD1 (6 bases). The V end lost 5 bases, the J end lost 6 bases, and 14 bases lay between the germline ends. CDR3 length: 14 residues. CDR1 is SNHLY and CDR2 is FYNNEI in the germline V gene. In nucleotides, the CDR3 is TGTGCCAGCAGTCTCTACAGGGATAGTCAGCCCCAGCATTTT. Protein sequence: CASSLYRDSQPQHF. Using reference TRBV2 and TRBJ1-5 for the parts outside the CDR3, the full variable domain is EPEVTQTPSHQVTQMGQEVILRCVPISNHLYFYWYRQILGQKVEFLVSFYNNEISEKSEIFDDQFSVERPDGSNFTLKIRSTKLEDSAMYFCASSLYRDSQPQHFGDGTRLSIL.

The rearrangement uses TRBV9 and TRBJ2-3; no reliable D call. V was clipped by 3 bases and J by 5 bases, with 4 bases between them. The CDR3 is 11 residues long. Germline loops: CDR1 SGDLS, CDR2 YYNGEE. The CDR3 region has the DNA TGTGCCAGCAGCGCAGGAGATACGCAGTATTTT. Its protein product is CASSAGDTQYF.

In this sample, this clone turned up once. The V call is TRBV3-1 (or the pseudogene TRBV3-2), the J call TRBJ2-7, with D possibly being TRBD1 (7 bases). V was pared by 7 bases and J by 0 bases, with 13 bases between. This CDR3 comprises 14 residues. CDR1 is LGHDT and CDR2 is YNNKEL in the germline V gene (reference sequence). This chain's CDR3 is CASNQGGSSYEQYF. Written as DNA, the CDR3 is TGTGCCAGCAACCAGGGGGGATCCTCCTACGAGCAGTACTTC.

This clone showed up just once. The chain couples TRBV4-1 to TRBJ2-2; maybe TRBD2 (5 bases). CDR3 length equals 15 residues. CDR1 MGHRA and CDR2 YSYEKL come from the germline V gene. Trimming stripped 3 bases from V and 6 bases from J, with 14 bases between. CDR3 DNA sequence: TGCGCCAGCAGCCATTCTCGGACCGGGGCCGGGGAGCTGTTTTTT. It is translated as CASSHSRTGAGELFF.

V gene TRBV5-5 combines with J gene TRBJ1-6; no definite D call. The V gene lost 4 bases and the J gene lost 3 bases, with 14 bases spanning the gap. Germline V gene data show CDR1 as SGHKS and CDR2 as YYEKEE (reference sequence). The CDR3 is 16 amino acids. The CDR3, as DNA: TGTGCCAGCAGCCCCCCCCACGAGCTCTATAATTCACCCCTCCACTTT. Translation: CASSPPHELYNSPLHF.

This clone has only one observation. In DNA, the CDR3 is TGTGCTAGTGGTTTGGTAATGGGGAACCAAGAGACCCAGTACTTC. Translated, it gives CASGLVMGNQETQYF. The chain couples TRBV12-5 to TRBJ2-5; D is unclear. V lost 0 bases, J lost 0 bases, and 8 bases lay in between. Germline V gene sequence: CDR1 LGHNT, CDR2 FRNRAP. This CDR3 region has 15 residues.

This clone occurred a few times. The chain carries TRBV6-1 and TRBJ2-2; TRBD1 matches at 9 bases. The CDR3 consists of 18 residues. CDR1 and CDR2 (germline): MNHNS, SASEGT. V was pared by 4 bases and J by 0 bases, with 9 bases of the junction left unmatched. The CDR3 DNA reads as TGTGCCAGCAGTGCCGGGACAGGGTCCCCATCGAACACCGGGGAGCTGTTTTTT. It codes for CASSAGTGSPSNTGELFF.

The chain is built from TRBV18 and TRBJ1-5; tentatively, D is TRBD1 (5 bases). The V gene's germline CDR1 is KGHSH and CDR2 LQKENI. Deletions cut 3 bases from V and 2 bases from J, with 8 bases between. The CDR3 contains 14 residues. The CDR3 protein is CASSPGGGNQPQHF. CDR3 DNA sequence: TGTGCCAGCTCACCGGGGGGAGGCAATCAGCCCCAGCATTTT.

The chain links TRBV29-1 to TRBJ2-7; D might be TRBD2 (6 bases). CDR1 and CDR2 (germline): SQVTM, ANQGSEA. Trimming took 7 bases from V and 7 from J, leaving 14 bases between them. This CDR3 comprises 11 residues. CDR3 region: CSADLGREQYF. Written as DNA, the CDR3 is TGCAGCGCCGACCTAGGGAGGGAGCAGTACTTC.

The chain recombines TRBV3-1 (or the pseudogene TRBV3-2) with TRBJ1-6; TRBD1 matches 7 bases. Germline CDR1 LGHDT, CDR2 YNNKEL (reference sequence). CDR3 length: 15 residues. V was clipped by 4 bases and J by 6 bases; unmatched bases: 6. The CDR3 coding sequence is TGTGCCAGCAGCCTACGGACAGGAATTAATTCACCCCTCCACTTT. Protein sequence: CASSLRTGINSPLHF.

The V and J genes are TRBV28 and TRBJ2-7; 13 bases map to TRBD2. V was pared by 6 bases and J by 0 bases, with 8 bases of the junction left unmatched. Germline-derived CDR1 and CDR2 are MDHEN and SYDVKM. The CDR3 is 17 residues long. In nucleotides, the CDR3 is TGTGCCAGCAGCCCGGGACTAGCGGGACTGAGCTCCTACGAGCAGTACTTC. Its protein product is CASSPGLAGLSSYEQYF.

This chain connects TRBV7-2 to TRBJ1-2; no clear D gene. Germline V gene lookup returns CDR1 SGHTA and CDR2 FQGNSA. The CDR3 runs 16 residues. The V end was cut by 5 bases, the J end by 4 bases, with 20 bases between. CDR3 residues: CASSKSPTAPSYGYTF. CDR3 sequence (DNA): TGTGCCAGCAGCAAATCACCCACCGCCCCGTCCTATGGCTACACCTTC.

This sequence joins TRBV19 and TRBJ1-5; 9 nucleotides agree with TRBD1. Unmatched junction bases numbered 9, after V lost 3 bases and J lost 9 bases. Germline V gene sequence: CDR1 LNHDA, CDR2 SQIVND (reference sequence). This CDR3 contains 15 residues. The CDR3, as DNA: TGTGCCAGTAGTATCCCTGGACAGGGGAAGCGGCCCCAGCATTTT. It codes for CASSIPGQGKRPQHF.

V is TRBV5-1 and J is TRBJ1-1; a weak D match, TRBD1 (5 bases). V lost 0 bases to trimming and J lost 6 bases, with 9 bases between them. Germline loops: CDR1 SGHRS, CDR2 YFSETQ. The CDR3 length is 13 residues. The DNA of the CDR3 is TGCGCCAGCAGCTTGGGACGGGACTCTGAAGCTTTCTTT. Amino acid sequence: CASSLGRDSEAFF.

V and J are TRBV5-1 and TRBJ1-2; no firm D call. The CDR3 has 15 amino acids. V lost 4 bases, J lost 4 bases, and 17 bases lay in between. Germline V gene data show CDR1 as SGHRS and CDR2 as YFSETQ. The CDR3 region is CASSPGLTGAYGYTF. CDR3 DNA sequence: TGCGCCAGCAGCCCCGGTCTGACTGGAGCCTATGGCTACACCTTC. Using reference TRBV5-1 and TRBJ1-2 for the parts outside the CDR3, the full variable domain is KAGVTQTPRYLIKTRGQQVTLSCSPISGHRSVSWYQQTPGQGLQFLFEYFSETQRNKGNFPGRFSGRQFSNSRSEMNVSTLELGDSALYLCASSPGLTGAYGYTFGSGTRLTVV.

This rearrangement joins TRBV18 to TRBJ1-1, with 8 nucleotides matching TRBD1. This CDR3 is 16 amino acids long. V was clipped by 3 bases and J by 3 bases; unmatched bases: 9. CDR1 and CDR2 (germline): KGHSH, LQKENI. CDR3: CASSPRGQGYDTEAFF. CDR3 nucleotide sequence: TGTGCCAGCTCACCCCGAGGACAGGGATACGACACTGAAGCTTTCTTT.

J is TRBJ1-5 and V is TRBV7-9; TRBD1 agrees at 7 bases. This CDR3 contains 13 residues. V was clipped by 5 bases and J by 3 bases; unmatched bases: 1. Germline-derived CDR1 and CDR2 are SEHNR and FQNEAQ (reference sequence). CDR3 in amino acids: CASSTGVNQPQHF. The CDR3 DNA reads as TGTGCCAGCAGCACAGGGGTCAATCAGCCCCAGCATTTT.

The V gene is TRBV2, the J gene TRBJ1-5; a possible D gene is TRBD1 (6 bases). V was shortened by 10 bases and J by 3 bases, with 22 bases between the two germline ends. From germline, CDR1 is SNHLY and CDR2 FYNNEI. The CDR3 is made up of 16 amino acids. The CDR3 sequence is CATAPPGQIFNQPQHF. The CDR3 region has the DNA TGTGCCACTGCCCCTCCAGGACAGATTTTCAATCAGCCCCAGCATTTT.

The gene calls are TRBV19 and TRBJ1-5, with 8 bases that match TRBD1. With V trimmed by 4 bases and J by 11 bases, 13 bases remained unmatched. Germline CDR1 is LNHDA and CDR2 is SQIVND (reference sequence). This CDR3 contains 15 residues. The CDR3 bases are TGTGCCAGTAGTAAGGGACAGGTGCGTGGAGGGGCCCAGCATTTT. Its translation: CASSKGQVRGGAQHF. The variable domain in full, with the rest retrieved from reference TRBV19 and TRBJ1-5, is DGGITQSPKYLFRKEGQNVTLSCEQNLNHDAMYWYRQDPGQGLRLIYYSQIVNDFQKGDIAEGYSVSREKKESFPLTVTSAQKNPTAFYLCASSKGQVRGGAQHFGDGTRLSIL.